Listed here are 27 T cell receptor beta chains from one sample, sequenced in a study of cytomegalovirus exposure and HLA in healthy donors. Both 60 Vbeta primers and 13 Jbeta primers went into the PCR. Measured with immunoSEQ multiplex PCR; TCRdb has only the in-frame clones, and not every one. The top ten hold 5.7% of the sample, which has roughly 200,000 clones, 80% seen once. Specimen: PBMCs. The origin of the receptors is a middle-aged man in good health and CMV-seronegative.

The chain has TRBV27 and TRBJ1-6, with D possibly TRBD1 on 5 matching bases. V lost 3 bases, J lost 8 bases, and 17 bases lay in between. The CDR3 has 16 amino acids. Germline assignment: CDR1 MNHEY and CDR2 SMNVEV (reference sequence). CDR3 in amino acids: CASSFQGKGGYSPLHF. DNA of the CDR3: TGTGCCAGCAGTTTCCAGGGTAAGGGAGGGTATTCACCCCTCCACTTT.

V gene TRBV19 combines with J gene TRBJ2-2; no firm D call. Germline values: CDR1 LNHDA, CDR2 SQIVND (reference sequence). The CDR3 contains 15 residues. Trimming cost V 8 bases and J 0 bases, with 13 bases left between them. In DNA, the CDR3 is TGTGCCAGTCTCTACTCCGCCGCGAACACCGGGGAGCTGTTTTTT. Its protein product is CASLYSAANTGELFF.

The V and J genes are TRBV6-5 and TRBJ2-7, with TRBD2 identical over 7 bases. Germline values: CDR1 MNHEY, CDR2 SVGAGI. The CDR3 contains 14 residues. V shed 7 bases, J shed 3 bases, and the junction held 9 bases outside the gene matches. CDR3 sequence reads: CASTKTSRFYEQYF. DNA for the CDR3: TGTGCCAGCACTAAGACTAGCCGGTTCTACGAGCAGTACTTC.

J is TRBJ1-5 and V is TRBV6-6, with 7 bases lining up with TRBD1. The CDR3 runs to 16 residues. The J segment lost 0 bases and the V segment lost 2 bases, leaving 4 bases of the junction unmatched. Germline V gene lookup returns CDR1 MNHNY and CDR2 SVGAGI (reference sequence). The CDR3 DNA reads as TGTGCCAGCAGTTACACGGGACAGTTTAGCAATCAGCCCCAGCATTTT. It specifies CASSYTGQFSNQPQHF.

This chain connects TRBV7-6 to TRBJ1-6; D possibly corresponds to TRBD1 (6 bases). The germline V gene has CDR1 SGHVS and CDR2 FNYEAQ. V lost 3 bases, J lost 9 bases, and 18 bases lay in between. The CDR3 length is 16 residues. The CDR3 DNA sequence: TGTGCCAGCAGCTTGGGGCGGGCAGGGGATGTTTCACCCCTCCACTTT. Translating gives CASSLGRAGDVSPLHF.

This sequence joins TRBV5-6 and TRBJ1-3; tentative D call: TRBD1 (5 bases). CDR3 size: 16 residues. Deletions cut 2 bases from V and 0 bases from J, with 12 bases between. Germline V gene sequence: CDR1 SGHDT, CDR2 YYEEEE. The CDR3 protein is CASSFGGINSGNTIYF. The CDR3 DNA follows: TGTGCCAGCAGCTTCGGGGGTATTAACTCTGGAAACACCATATATTTT.

This clone was seen just once. Written as DNA, the CDR3 is TGCGCCAGCAGCCAAGATGTCCAGCGGGACAATGAGCAGTTCTTC. The encoded protein is CASSQDVQRDNEQFF. The gene calls are TRBV4-3 and TRBJ2-1, with a weak D call TRBD2 (6 bases). The CDR3 covers 15 residues. The V end lost 0 bases, the J end lost 5 bases, and 11 bases lay between the germline ends. Per germline, CDR1 LGHNA and CDR2 YSLEER.

This chain joins TRBV18 and TRBJ2-2; D gene uncertain. V was cut by 3 bases and J by 0 bases, with 11 bases left in between. The CDR3 length is 16 residues. Germline CDR1 reads KGHSH; CDR2 reads LQKENI. As DNA, the CDR3 is TGTGCCAGCTCACCTTCTTCACCTACGAACACCGGGGAGCTGTTTTTT. Translated, it gives CASSPSSPTNTGELFF.

V and J are TRBV15 and TRBJ2-2; D ambiguous. V lost 0 bases and J 3 bases, leaving 5 bases between the germline ends. CDR1 LNHNV and CDR2 YYDKDF come from the germline V gene (reference sequence). There are 14 residues in the CDR3. The CDR3 is CATSRDRDTGELFF. CDR3 DNA: TGTGCCACCAGCAGAGATCGGGACACCGGGGAGCTGTTTTTT.

The rearrangement uses TRBV9 and TRBJ1-3, with D maybe TRBD1 (5 bases). Per the germline V gene, CDR1 is SGDLS and CDR2 is YYNGEE. The CDR3 runs 15 residues. Trimming shortened V by 4 bases and J by 2 bases, and 13 bases separated the two germline ends. The CDR3 sequence: CASSNMGGTGNTIYF. In nucleotides, the CDR3 is TGTGCCAGCAGCAATATGGGGGGGACTGGAAACACCATATATTTT.

The sample holds one count of this clone. The chain couples TRBV7-3 to TRBJ2-5; D unclear. The CDR3 is made up of 15 amino acids. Trimming stripped 1 base from V and 11 bases from J, with 20 bases between. Germline CDR1 and CDR2: SGHTA and FQGTGA. The CDR3 loop reads CASSLIPAKAGRQYF. DNA for the CDR3: TGTGCCAGCAGCTTAATTCCAGCGAAGGCCGGCCGACAGTACTTC. Full variable domain (outside the CDR3, taken from reference TRBV7-3 and TRBJ2-5): GAGVSQTPSNKVTEKGKYVELRCDPISGHTALYWYRQSLGQGPEFLIYFQGTGAADDSGLPNDRFFAVRPEGSVSTLKIQRTERGDSAVYLCASSLIPAKAGRQYFGPGTRLLVL.

The chain carries TRBV7-8 and TRBJ2-1; the match to TRBD2 covers 13 bases. V dropped 5 bases and J dropped 5; count of bases not matched to a gene: 9. CDR3 size: 17 residues. Germline loops: CDR1 SGHVS, CDR2 FQNEAQ. In DNA, the CDR3 is TGTGCCAGCAGCCGGAGAAGGGGGACTAGCGGGGACAATGAGCAGTTCTTC. Its protein product is CASSRRRGTSGDNEQFF.

The chain combines TRBV7-9 with TRBJ2-3, with 11 bases matching TRBD2. J lost 6 bases, V lost 5 bases, and 7 bases had no gene match. Germline lookup yields CDR1 SEHNR and CDR2 FQNEAQ (reference sequence). The CDR3 runs to 15 residues. CDR3 coding DNA: TGTGCCAGCAGCGTGACTAGCGGGAATTGGGATACGCAGTATTTT. Translated, it gives CASSVTSGNWDTQYF.

This clone was seen a few times. The V gene is TRBV9, the J gene TRBJ2-1; 13 positions agree with TRBD2. Germline CDR1 SGDLS, CDR2 YYNGEE. CDR3 length equals 15 residues. V was pared by 3 bases and J by 5 bases, with 2 bases of the junction left unmatched. The CDR3 nucleotides read TGTGCCAGCAGCGCAGGGACTAGCGGGGACAATGAGCAGTTCTTC. It translates to CASSAGTSGDNEQFF.

V and J are TRBV9 and TRBJ1-1; TRBD1 is a possible D gene (5 bases). The CDR3 is 16 amino acids. Trimming removed 0 bases from V and 4 bases from J, with 16 bases in between. Germline V gene lookup returns CDR1 SGDLS and CDR2 YYNGEE. The CDR3: CASSVAGQGVGTEAFF. The CDR3, as DNA: TGTGCCAGCAGCGTAGCCGGCCAGGGCGTGGGCACTGAAGCTTTCTTT.

V and J are TRBV7-8 and TRBJ2-5, with 7 bases lining up with TRBD1. Germline V gene sequence: CDR1 SGHVS, CDR2 FQNEAQ. The ends lost 1 base at V and 0 bases at J; junction bases unmatched: 8. The CDR3 is made up of 17 amino acids. CDR3: CASSLVPAGGYQETQYF. In nucleotides, the CDR3 is TGTGCCAGCAGCTTAGTTCCGGCAGGGGGTTACCAAGAGACCCAGTACTTC.

The chain joins TRBV5-1 to TRBJ2-1; tentatively, D is TRBD1 (6 bases). Trimming removed 4 bases at V and 5 bases at J, with 10 bases between. The CDR3 length is 13 residues. The germline V gene encodes CDR1 SGHRS and CDR2 YFSETQ. As DNA, the CDR3 is TGCGCCAGCAGCAGAAACAGGGACAATGAGCAGTTCTTC. Its protein is CASSRNRDNEQFF.

A few counts support this clone. This chain links TRBV15 with TRBJ2-1; 7 nucleotides line up with TRBD2. Per the germline V gene, CDR1 is LNHNV and CDR2 is YYDKDF (reference sequence). The CDR3 has 17 residues. V lost 3 bases to trimming and J lost 4 bases; unmatched junction nucleotides: 12. The CDR3 DNA is TGTGCCACCAGCAGCCTGCTACCTAGCGGCAAGTACAATGAGCAGTTCTTC. Encoded protein: CATSSLLPSGKYNEQFF.

This clone occurred a few times. The V and J genes are TRBV11-2 and TRBJ2-7, with 8 positions matching TRBD2. With V trimmed by 4 bases and J by 4 bases, 9 bases remained unmatched. The CDR3 is made up of 15 amino acids. Germline V gene sequence: CDR1 SGHAT, CDR2 FQNNGV. The CDR3 nucleotides are TGTGCCAGCAGCTGGGCAGCGGGAGTAGGGTACGAGCAGTACTTC. This gives the protein CASSWAAGVGYEQYF.

Of note for this clone: This same CDR3 is encoded by further DNA sequences in the sample. V gene TRBV5-4 combines with J gene TRBJ2-7, with TRBD2 identical over 8 bases. Germline loops: CDR1 SGHNT, CDR2 YYREEE (reference sequence). V was pared by 2 bases and J by 2 bases, with 6 bases of the junction left unmatched. This CDR3 comprises 15 residues. The CDR3, as DNA: TGTGCCAGCAGCTTAGGACTAGCTGGGGCCTACGAGCAGTACTTC. Translating gives CASSLGLAGAYEQYF.

This clone was observed a single time. The chain carries TRBV7-2 and TRBJ1-1; D gene unclear. This CDR3 has 16 amino acids. Germline V gives CDR1 SGHTA, CDR2 FQGNSA. V dropped 3 bases and J dropped 0 bases, with 14 bases sitting between them. The CDR3 DNA follows: TGTGCCAGCAGCTTGGTAGGCCACGGGATGAACACTGAAGCTTTCTTT. Translation: CASSLVGHGMNTEAFF.

The gene calls are TRBV13 and TRBJ1-1; the D gene is possibly TRBD1 (5 bases). CDR1 and CDR2 from the germline V gene are PRHDT and FYEKMQ (reference sequence). Trimming pared 4 bases from V and 0 bases from J, leaving 12 bases between. This CDR3 has 15 residues. CDR3 region: CASSSLGHVNTEAFF. DNA for the CDR3: TGTGCCAGCAGCTCCCTCGGACACGTGAACACTGAAGCTTTCTTT.

Here the CDR3 DNA reads TGTGCCAGCAGCTATGGGCCGGCGGGAGGGCTCACAGATACGCAGTATTTT. Residues: CASSYGPAGGLTDTQYF. The chain has TRBV7-2 and TRBJ2-3; 9 bases agree with TRBD2. The CDR3 extends over 17 amino acids. Germline CDR1 reads SGHTA; CDR2 reads FQGNSA. V lost 4 bases to trimming and J lost 2 bases; unmatched junction nucleotides: 10.

This rearrangement joins TRBV10-1 to TRBJ2-6; D remains unclear. The CDR3 totals 18 residues. From germline, CDR1 is WNHNN and CDR2 SYGVQD (reference sequence). Trimming removed 9 bases at V and 0 bases at J, with 21 bases between. CDR3 protein: CASTERPPFSSGANVLTF. The CDR3 region has the DNA TGCGCCAGTACTGAGCGTCCACCATTCAGCTCTGGGGCCAACGTCCTGACTTTC.

V usage is TRBV4-3 and J usage is TRBJ1-2, with 8 positions matching TRBD1. Per the germline V gene, CDR1 is LGHNA and CDR2 is YSLEER. CDR3 length equals 15 residues. Trimming at V came to 2 bases and at J to 7 bases, leaving 9 bases not matched to a gene. The CDR3 DNA reads TGCGCCAGCAGCCAACCAGGTCGGGGGACAGGTGGCTACACCTTC. It yields the protein CASSQPGRGTGGYTF.

This chain connects TRBV29-1 to TRBJ2-1, with 14 bases matching TRBD2. J was trimmed by 0 bases and V by 1 base; bases with no gene match: 14. This CDR3 has 21 amino acids. Germline V CDR1 and CDR2: SQVTM, ANQGSEA. DNA for the CDR3: TGCAGCGTTGAAGTGGGGTCCGGGACTAGCGGGGGCTGGAGCTCCTACAATGAGCAGTTCTTC. As protein: CSVEVGSGTSGGWSSYNEQFF.

The rearrangement links TRBV7-9 to TRBJ1-2, with D maybe TRBD1 (6 bases). The CDR3 contains 15 residues. CDR1 and CDR2 from the germline V gene are SEHNR and FQNEAQ (reference sequence). Trimming shortened V by 5 bases and J by 4 bases, and 17 bases separated the two germline ends. The CDR3 bases are TGTGCCAGCAGCCTCCAGGGTCAGGGGCCCTATGGCTACACCTTC. Its protein is CASSLQGQGPYGYTF.